This T cell receptor (beta chain) came from a study of patients and donors after allogeneic stem cell transplantation. Each CDR3 protein gets one entry after TCRdb re-called the RT-PCR reads with MiXCR. Found here are 95,000 to 120,000 distinct CDR3 sequences, around 36% of them singletons; the top ten hold around 25%. This CDR3 contains 11 residues. Trimming shortened V by 3 bases and J by 10 bases, and 10 bases separated the two germline ends. Per the germline V gene, CDR1 is SQVTM and CDR2 is ANQGSEA. Sequenced sample: blood, either unsorted or a sorted T cell fraction (not recorded which). This chain joins TRBV29-1 and TRBJ2-1, with D unresolved. The clonotype comes from a human donor who was either an allogeneic HSCT recipient or a stem cell or donor lymphocyte infusion donor (not recorded which). It is not recorded whose cells these are; they may come from a transplant donor. CDR3 loop: CSVESVGEQFF. Written as DNA, the CDR3 is TGCAGCGTTGAGAGTGTTGGGGAGCAGTTCTTC.